A selection of T cell receptor beta chains follows, all from one sample in a study of blood T cells in healthy people across ages. TCRdb re-derived calls from the 5' RACE reads in MiXCR, one entry per CDR3 protein. The sample shows hundreds of thousands of distinct CDR3 sequences, roughly 30% of them seen only once. Sequencing was carried out using blood. These receptors originate from an elderly woman in good health. The CDR3 runs from the conserved cysteine through the conserved F or W. The D gene is left open where the match is weak. Size tells how often a clone was seen (once, few, many) or the class of an expanded clone, and some rows leave it out.

CSARREGAGGYTF,TGCAGTGCTAGAAGGGAGGGGGCGGGGGGCTACACCTTC,TRBV20-1,TRBJ1-2,TRBD1,-
CSARDGRGDLHSNQPQHF,TGCAGTGCTAGAGATGGCAGGGGAGATCTCCATAGCAATCAGCCCCAGCATTTT,TRBV20-1,TRBJ1-5,-,-
CAWSELDYGYTF,TGTGCCTGGAGTGAACTGGACTATGGCTACACCTTC,TRBV30,TRBJ1-2,-,-
CASSPGLEYNEQFF,TGTGCCAGCAGCCCGGGACTAGAATACAATGAGCAGTTCTTC,TRBV11-1,TRBJ2-1,TRBD2,-
CASSESRVHSYEQYF,TGTGCCAGCAGTGAATCGAGGGTCCACTCCTACGAGCAGTACTTC,TRBV25-1,TRBJ2-7,-,-
CASSLRAGTTDTQYF,TGCGCCAGCAGCTTGAGAGCGGGGACCACAGATACGCAGTATTTT,TRBV5-1,TRBJ2-3,TRBD2,many
CASSLGGIGTEAFF,TGCGCCAGCAGCTTGGGAGGGATTGGCACTGAAGCTTTCTTT,TRBV5-1,TRBJ1-1,-,-
CASMNGGWNTEAFF,TGCGCCAGCATGAACGGGGGCTGGAACACTGAAGCTTTCTTT,TRBV10-2,TRBJ1-1,-,-
CASSVGDTQYF,TGTGCCAGCAGTGTAGGGGATACGCAGTATTTT,TRBV9,TRBJ2-3,-,many
CARKGWLSYGYTF,TGTGCCAGAAAAGGGTGGCTTAGCTATGGCTACACCTTC,TRBV7-3,TRBJ1-2,-,many
CASSFDGAVGNEQFF,TGCGCCAGCAGCTTTGACGGGGCAGTCGGGAATGAGCAGTTCTTC,TRBV5-1,TRBJ2-1,-,-
CASSLVQPSTDTQYF,TGTGCCAGCAGCTTAGTCCAGCCTAGCACAGATACGCAGTATTTT,TRBV11-2,TRBJ2-3,-,many
CAWSRGRSEAFF,TGTGCCTGGAGCCGAGGGAGGTCTGAAGCTTTCTTT,TRBV30,TRBJ1-1,-,-
CSARDSLRQETQYF,TGCAGTGCTAGAGATTCACTACGGCAAGAGACCCAGTACTTC,TRBV20-1,TRBJ2-5,-,many
CAWSTGTSGGIFTDTQYF,TGTGCCTGGAGTACGGGGACTAGCGGGGGCATATTCACAGATACGCAGTATTTT,TRBV30,TRBJ2-3,TRBD2,-
CAVAGLAGVIHEQFF,TGTGCCGTTGCCGGGCTAGCGGGGGTTATCCATGAGCAGTTCTTC,TRBV6-5,TRBJ2-1,TRBD2,many
CASSPTTDNQPQHF,TGTGCCAGCTCCCCGACGACAGATAATCAGCCCCAGCATTTT,TRBV18,TRBJ1-5,-,-
CASSSRDSNQPQHF,TGTGCCAGCAGCTCCAGGGATAGCAATCAGCCCCAGCATTTT,TRBV9,TRBJ1-5,-,many
CASSRTGATCEQYF,TGTGCCAGCAGCCGCACAGGGGCCACCTGCGAGCAGTACTTC,TRBV7-3,TRBJ2-7,TRBD1,once
CASSVGSGSEQFF,TGTGCCAGCAGCGTAGGTAGCGGGAGTGAGCAGTTCTTC,TRBV9,TRBJ2-1,TRBD2,few
CSASSDDSTGYEQYF,TGCAGTGCTTCATCCGACGATTCCACCGGGTACGAGCAGTACTTC,TRBV20-1,TRBJ2-7,-,many
CSVPESGLAEAYNEQFF,TGCAGCGTACCCGAGAGTGGACTAGCGGAGGCGTACAATGAGCAGTTCTTC,TRBV29-1,TRBJ2-1,TRBD2,many
CSAREARGLGTGELFF,TGCAGTGCTAGAGAAGCCAGGGGGCTTGGGACCGGGGAGCTGTTTTTT,TRBV20-1,TRBJ2-2,TRBD1,few
CASSPKGGQTNSPLHF,TGTGCCAGCAGTCCCAAGGGGGGACAGACCAATTCACCCCTCCACTTT,TRBV2,TRBJ1-6,TRBD1,-
CASSPMGGGDYGYTF,TGTGCCAGCAGCCCCATGGGGGGGGGAGACTATGGTTACACCTTC,TRBV7-2,TRBJ1-2,-,many
CASSLASRGADTEAFF,TGCGCCAGCAGCTTGGCTAGTCGGGGGGCCGACACTGAAGCTTTCTTT,TRBV5-1,TRBJ1-1,-,few
CASSVEWTSSGELFF,TGTGCCAGCAGCGTAGAGTGGACCTCGTCCGGGGAGCTGTTTTTT,TRBV9,TRBJ2-2,-,many
CASSQPPGQGNSPLHF,TGCGCCAGCAGCCAACCCCCGGGACAGGGTAATTCACCCCTCCACTTT,TRBV4-1,TRBJ1-6,TRBD1,-
CSARDLGRGGSYNEQFF,TGCAGTGCTAGAGATCTAGGTAGGGGGGGGTCCTACAATGAGCAGTTCTTC,TRBV20-1,TRBJ2-1,-,few
CASSLAAGGTEQYF,TGCGCCAGCAGCTTGGCGGCGGGGGGCACTGAGCAGTACTTC,TRBV5-1,TRBJ2-7,TRBD2,-
CSASSGQETQYF,TGCAGTGCTAGTAGTGGTCAAGAGACCCAGTACTTC,TRBV20-1,TRBJ2-5,-,many
CASSFTSGGISYEQYF,TGTGCCAGCAGTTTCACTAGCGGGGGGATCTCCTACGAGCAGTACTTC,TRBV6-2/TRBV6-3,TRBJ2-7,TRBD2,many
CASSQDLGISEQFF,TGTGCCAGCAGCCAAGATCTGGGGATCAGTGAGCAGTTCTTC,TRBV4-2,TRBJ2-1,-,-
CASSLFVADSPLHF,TGTGCCAGCAGCTTATTCGTGGCCGATTCACCCCTCCACTTT,TRBV11-2,TRBJ1-6,-,-
CRGIGEVNAEAFF,TGCAGGGGTATAGGGGAAGTGAACGCTGAAGCTTTCTTT,TRBV20-1,TRBJ1-1,-,-
CASRSNTGTGSGGNQPQHF,TGTGCCAGCAGAAGCAATACCGGGACAGGGAGTGGGGGCAATCAGCCCCAGCATTTT,TRBV6-1,TRBJ1-5,TRBD1,-
CASRNSGTSGGAGNEQFF,TGTGCCAGCAGAAATTCCGGGACTAGCGGGGGGGCCGGCAATGAGCAGTTCTTC,TRBV6-2/TRBV6-3,TRBJ2-1,TRBD2,many
CAISEGGYGYTF,TGTGCCATCAGTGAGGGGGGATATGGCTACACCTTC,TRBV10-3,TRBJ1-2,-,many
CASYGQTTDYGYTF,TGCGCCAGTTACGGACAGACTACGGACTATGGCTACACCTTC,TRBV5-1,TRBJ1-2,-,many
CSARDGSRGDNEQFF,TGCAGTGCTAGAGATGGGTCCCGAGGGGACAATGAGCAGTTCTTC,TRBV20-1,TRBJ2-1,-,-
CASSFTGGGYEQYF,TGCGCCAGCAGCTTTACAGGGGGAGGGTACGAGCAGTACTTC,TRBV5-1,TRBJ2-7,-,-
CVSSYSWDEQFF,TGTGTCAGCAGTTACTCTTGGGATGAGCAGTTCTTC,TRBV6-2/TRBV6-3,TRBJ2-1,-,few
CASSAGPTYEQYF,TGTGCCAGCAGCGCGGGTCCGACCTACGAGCAGTACTTC,TRBV7-8,TRBJ2-7,-,many
CSARPNQGGNSPLHF,TGCAGTGCTAGACCGAACCAGGGGGGAAATTCACCCCTCCACTTT,TRBV20-1,TRBJ1-6,TRBD1,many
CASSQRGGATAKNIQYF,TGTGCCAGCAGCCAACGCGGGGGGGCCACGGCCAAAAACATTCAGTACTTC,TRBV3-1,TRBJ2-4,TRBD2,many
CASSLGRIGGGSYNEQFF,TGTGCCAGCAGCTTAGGTAGAATCGGGGGGGGCTCCTACAATGAGCAGTTCTTC,TRBV7-9,TRBJ2-1,TRBD2,many
CSVEPGVAETQYF,TGCAGCGTTGAACCAGGGGTGGCAGAGACCCAGTACTTC,TRBV29-1,TRBJ2-5,-,-
CASSIVARLEPQHF,TGTGCCAGTAGTATAGTAGCCCGGTTGGAGCCCCAGCATTTT,TRBV19,TRBJ1-5,-,few
CASSFGGGVENQYF,TGTGCCAGCAGCTTTGGGGGTGGGGTCGAGAACCAGTACTTC,TRBV7-3,TRBJ2-5,-,many
CASSQDDLYEQYF,TGCGCCAGCAGCCAAGATGACCTCTACGAGCAGTACTTC,TRBV4-1,TRBJ2-7,-,-
CASDGGGNTIYF,TGTGCCAGCGACGGGGGAGGAAACACCATATATTTT,TRBV7-2,TRBJ1-3,-,few
CSAREDRVNEAFF,TGCAGTGCTAGGGAAGACAGGGTTAATGAAGCTTTCTTT,TRBV20-1,TRBJ1-1,TRBD1,-
CASSLRGGGYTF,TGTGCCAGCAGCTTACGGGGGGGGGGCTACACCTTC,TRBV7-8,TRBJ1-2,-,many
CASSLLRAMNTEAFF,TGCGCCAGCAGCTTGTTACGAGCAATGAACACTGAAGCTTTCTTT,TRBV5-1,TRBJ1-1,-,-